These 15 T cell receptor beta chains came from one sample sequenced in a study of blood T cell repertoires in COVID-19. Clones were read by immunoSEQ multiplex PCR, and TCRdb kept only the in-frame ones, dropping some. The sample has 120,000 or so clones; 70% to 80% are singletons. Input material: peripheral blood. The receptor source for this set is a man aged 35-49 years with active or convalescent COVID-19.

The chain carries TRBV28 and TRBJ1-5; weak D call: TRBD1 (5 bases). Germline assignment: CDR1 MDHEN and CDR2 SYDVKM. The V gene lost 6 bases and the J gene lost 1 base, with 16 bases spanning the gap. The CDR3 has 16 amino acids. Here the CDR3 reads CASRSYTGGSNQPQHF. In nucleotides, the CDR3 is TGTGCCAGCAGATCCTATACGGGGGGAAGCAATCAGCCCCAGCATTTT.

This clone was counted only a few times. This chain connects TRBV9 to TRBJ2-1; TRBD2 agrees at 7 bases. The CDR3 covers 17 residues. CDR1 and CDR2 (germline): SGDLS, YYNGEE. The junction had 11 bases not matched to a gene; V was cut back by 5 bases and J by 0 bases. CDR3 sequence (DNA): TGTGCCAGCAGTCTCGAGGGAGGGGTCTACTCCTACAATGAGCAGTTCTTC. It codes for CASSLEGGVYSYNEQFF.

This clone was seen a few times. V and J are TRBV5-4 and TRBJ2-7, with a weak D call TRBD1 (6 bases). The length of the CDR3 is 16 residues. V lost 4 bases and J 0 bases, leaving 17 bases between the germline ends. Germline V gene data show CDR1 as SGHNT and CDR2 as YYREEE (reference sequence). Here the CDR3 reads CASSPDRTRSSYEQYF. The CDR3 coding sequence is TGTGCCAGCAGCCCTGACAGGACGAGGAGCTCCTACGAGCAGTACTTC.

The rearrangement uses TRBV11-3 and TRBJ1-2; D unclear. Germline V gene data show CDR1 as SGHNT and CDR2 as YENEEA. The CDR3 has 12 residues. V was trimmed by 0 bases and J by 14 bases, leaving 13 bases between them. The chain's CDR3 is CASSLDTGSVTF. The CDR3 DNA reads TGTGCCAGCAGCTTAGATACCGGGTCGGTTACCTTC.

The chain has TRBV29-1 and TRBJ2-3; no firm D call. Germline V CDR1 and CDR2: SQVTM, ANQGSEA. The CDR3 consists of 11 residues. V lost 8 bases to trimming and J lost 0 bases, with 6 bases between them. The CDR3 DNA is TGCAGCCCGGCTAGCACAGATACGCAGTATTTT. It is translated as CSPASTDTQYF.

V and J are TRBV5-4 and TRBJ2-7, with TRBD2 matching over 14 bases. With 4 bases clipped from V and 5 bases from J, the junction kept 5 bases outside the gene matches. CDR1 and CDR2 (germline): SGHNT, YYREEE (reference sequence). This CDR3 has 15 amino acids. The CDR3 is CASSVWTSGRNEQYF. For the CDR3, the DNA is TGTGCCAGCAGCGTTTGGACTAGCGGGAGGAACGAGCAGTACTTC.

This chain connects TRBV27 to TRBJ2-6; perhaps TRBD2 as D (6 bases). With 5 bases removed from V and 3 bases from J, the gap between germline ends came to 20 bases. The germline V gene has CDR1 MNHEY and CDR2 SMNVEV (reference sequence). The CDR3 is 18 residues long. DNA of the CDR3: TGTGCCAGCAGTCCCCCGACGGGGGTGTTAGTTGGGGCCAACGTCCTGACTTTC. It yields the protein CASSPPTGVLVGANVLTF.

Details on this clone: Additional DNA sequences in this sample encode the identical CDR3. The chain uses TRBV4-2 and TRBJ2-1; D is perhaps TRBD2 (6 bases). Germline CDR1 and CDR2: LGHNA and YNFKEQ. This CDR3 spans 15 amino acids. Between the trimmed V and J ends, which lost 0 bases and 1 base, there was a span of 7 bases. The CDR3 spells CASSQDRGSYNEQFF. CDR3 DNA sequence: TGTGCCAGCAGCCAAGATCGGGGGTCCTACAATGAGCAGTTCTTC.

The V call is TRBV6-5, the J call TRBJ1-1; 7 nucleotides line up with TRBD1. The CDR3 is 13 residues long. Germline values: CDR1 MNHEY, CDR2 SVGAGI. With 7 bases clipped from V and 10 bases from J, the junction kept 12 bases outside the gene matches. CDR3 sequence reads: CASILRGPERAFF. The CDR3 DNA reads as TGTGCCAGCATCCTTAGGGGGCCCGAGAGAGCTTTCTTT.

This rearrangement joins TRBV19 to TRBJ1-1; a weak D match, TRBD1 (5 bases). The V end lost 5 bases, the J end lost 0 bases, and 7 bases lay between the germline ends. Germline lookup yields CDR1 LNHDA and CDR2 SQIVND (reference sequence). The CDR3 totals 13 residues. The CDR3 nucleotides are TGTGCCAGTAGTCAGGGAATGAACACTGAAGCTTTCTTT. Encoded protein: CASSQGMNTEAFF.

J is TRBJ1-5 and V is TRBV6-5, with a weak D call TRBD1 (5 bases). CDR1 is MNHEY, CDR2 SVGAGI, per germline. The CDR3 loop spans 13 amino acids. With 7 bases removed from V and 7 bases from J, the gap between germline ends came to 14 bases. The CDR3 protein is CASMGEGRQPQHF. As DNA, the CDR3 is TGTGCCAGCATGGGGGAGGGGAGGCAGCCCCAGCATTTT.

The V gene is TRBV6-6, the J gene TRBJ1-5, with D maybe TRBD1 (6 bases). V lost 5 bases and J lost 11, with 19 bases in between. CDR3 size: 14 residues. Germline V gives CDR1 MNHNY, CDR2 SVGAGI (reference sequence). CDR3 protein: CASSKPVAGATQHF. DNA of the CDR3: TGTGCCAGCAGTAAACCGGTCGCGGGGGCTACCCAGCATTTT.

The rearrangement uses TRBV4-1 and TRBJ2-7, with D perhaps matching TRBD2 (6 bases). Between the trimmed V and J ends, which lost 0 bases and 6 bases, there was a span of 18 bases. Germline loops: CDR1 MGHRA, CDR2 YSYEKL. The CDR3 consists of 16 residues. CDR3 bases: TGCGCCAGCAGCCAAGATAGCGGATGGATTGAGAGCGAGCAGTACTTC. Its protein product is CASSQDSGWIESEQYF.

This sequence joins TRBV19 and TRBJ2-3; 8 bases match TRBD2. V was clipped by 6 bases and J by 2 bases; unmatched bases: 7. Germline CDR1 LNHDA, CDR2 SQIVND (reference sequence). The CDR3 spans 15 residues. The CDR3 spells CASRRSGTYTDTQYF. The CDR3 DNA reads TGTGCCAGTAGACGTAGCGGGACTTACACAGATACGCAGTATTTT.

The gene calls are TRBV29-1 and TRBJ2-5; the match to TRBD1 covers 8 bases. Germline CDR1 and CDR2: SQVTM and ANQGSEA. The CDR3 has 15 amino acids. V lost 6 bases, J lost 1 base, and 10 bases stayed unmatched. CDR3 residues: CSVRRQGNIQETQYF. CDR3 coding DNA: TGCAGCGTCCGTAGACAGGGGAATATCCAAGAGACCCAGTACTTC.